The 10 T cell receptor beta chains reported below all come from one sample, sequenced in a study of cytomegalovirus exposure and HLA in healthy donors. PCR employed 60 Vbeta and 13 Jbeta primers. The repertoire was sequenced with immunoSEQ multiplex PCR; TCRdb's copy has only in-frame clones and lacks some. The sample yields more than 50,000 clones, of which the top ten take up over 10%. Sequenced material: PBMCs. The receptors stem from a man in his late teens or twenties in good health and CMV-seropositive.

The chain is built from TRBV7-3 and TRBJ2-3; 10 bases are shared with TRBD2. CDR1 and CDR2 (germline): SGHTA, FQGTGA. The CDR3 has 15 residues. The V gene end was trimmed by 2 bases and the J gene end by 7 bases; junction bases not matched to a gene: 6. The CDR3: CASSLDGAGGNTQYF. Here the CDR3 DNA reads TGTGCCAGCAGCTTAGATGGAGCGGGAGGGAATACGCAGTATTTT. The full variable domain, rest sourced from reference TRBV7-3 and TRBJ2-3, is GAGVSQTPSNKVTEKGKYVELRCDPISGHTALYWYRQSLGQGPEFLIYFQGTGAADDSGLPNDRFFAVRPEGSVSTLKIQRTERGDSAVYLCASSLDGAGGNTQYFGPGTRLTVL.

The chain recombines TRBV28 with TRBJ2-5; possible D gene TRBD1, 6 bases. The DNA matches TRBJ2-7 better at its end, which makes the J call doubtful. CDR1 MDHEN and CDR2 SYDVKM come from the germline V gene. The CDR3 covers 12 residues. CDR3 residues: CASRSGAYEQYF. CDR3 nucleotides: TGTGCCAGCAGGTCAGGGGCCTACGAGCAGTACTTC.

The genes are TRBV7-7 and TRBJ2-3; TRBD2 might be the D (6 bases). CDR1 and CDR2 from the germline V gene are SSHAT and FNYEAQ (reference sequence). This CDR3 is built from 15 residues. Between the trimmed V and J ends, which lost 1 base and 4 bases, there was a span of 12 bases. The CDR3 region is CASSLGGAGPDTQYF. CDR3 in DNA: TGTGCCAGCAGCTTAGGCGGGGCGGGACCAGATACGCAGTATTTT. Full variable domain (outside the CDR3, taken from reference TRBV7-7 and TRBJ2-3): GAGVSQSPRYKVTKRGQDVTLRCDPISSHATLYWYQQALGQGPEFLTYFNYEAQPDKSGLPSDRFSAERPEGSISTLTIQRTEQRDSAMYRCASSLGGAGPDTQYFGPGTRLTVL.

Comment on this clone: The germline gene is not matched at one end of the junction; a read error may be the cause. The genes are TRBV7-7 and TRBJ2-6; 10 bases match TRBD1. The CDR3 is made up of 20 amino acids. Germline CDR1 reads SSHAT; CDR2 reads FNYEAQ (reference sequence). The CDR3 nucleotides are TGTGCTAGCAGCTCCATAATGACAGGGGGCCATTCACGTGGGGCCAACGTCCTGACTTTC. This encodes CASSSIMTGGHSRGANVLTF. Supplemented by reference TRBV7-7 and TRBJ2-6, the full variable domain reads GAGVSQSPRYKVTKRGQDVTLRCDPISSHATLYWYQQALGQGPEFLTYFNYEAQPDKSGLPSDRFSAERPEGSISTLTIQRTEQRDSAMYRCASSSIMTGGHSRGANVLTFGAGSRLTVL.

Note on this clone: One junction end disagrees with the germline gene, perhaps due to a read error. Other DNA sequences from this sample encode an identical CDR3 as well. CDR3 DNA sequence: TGTGCTAGCAGTGAGGGCCAGTTTGGAGGCTACACCTTC. It encodes CASSEGQFGGYTF. The V call is TRBV6-5, the J call TRBJ1-2, with unresolved D. Germline V gene data show CDR1 as MNHEY and CDR2 as SVGAGI. CDR3 length: 13 residues.

The chain joins TRBV15 to TRBJ2-2; the D is unclear. Germline V CDR1 and CDR2: LNHNV, YYDKDF (reference sequence). CDR3 length equals 13 residues. V was pared by 1 base and J by 6 bases, with 6 bases between. The CDR3 nucleotides read TGTGCCACCAGCAGAGTTAGTGCCGGGGAGCTGTTTTTT. This gives the protein CATSRVSAGELFF.

The chain uses TRBV14 and TRBJ1-1, with TRBD1 as a possible D gene (5 bases). Germline loops: CDR1 SGHDN, CDR2 FVKESK. V was cut by 4 bases and J by 8 bases, with 8 bases left in between. This CDR3 spans 11 amino acids. The CDR3, as DNA: TGTGCCAGCAGCCCGACAGTAGAAGCTTTCTTT. Translation: CASSPTVEAFF.

The CDR3 here is CASSRGGTGVEEQYF. CDR3 bases: TGTGCCAGCAGCCGTGGCGGGACAGGGGTGGAGGAGCAGTACTTC. The chain joins TRBV7-9 to TRBJ2-7; 10 bases map to TRBD1. From germline, CDR1 is SEHNR and CDR2 FQNEAQ (reference sequence). The V gene end was trimmed by 5 bases and the J gene end by 7 bases; junction bases not matched to a gene: 11. This CDR3 has 15 residues.

The V gene is TRBV21-1, the J gene TRBJ2-7; the D call in the table, TRBD1, was not verified against the DNA. TRBV21-1 is reported as a pseudogene. The CDR3 spans 12 residues. The CDR3 DNA is TGTGCCAGCGGGACAGGGACCTACGAGCAGTACTTC. Protein product: CASGTGTYEQYF.

The chain is built from TRBV9 and TRBJ1-2, with a weak D call TRBD1 (5 bases). CDR3 length equals 12 residues. Trimming took 5 bases from V and 4 from J, leaving 9 bases between them. CDR1 and CDR2 (germline): SGDLS, YYNGEE. Here the CDR3 DNA reads TGTGCCAGCAGGGGGGGTCCCTATGGCTACACCTTC. Translating it yields CASRGGPYGYTF.